This TCR beta chain was identified during a study of control samples from healthy donors and cancer patients. Profiled with immunoSEQ multiplex PCR; TCRdb holds only in-frame clones, not every one. The sample contains about 170,000 clones, around 95% of which appear only once. The sample was blood. The receptor comes from a woman aged 55-75 years in good health.

CDR3 coding DNA: TGTGCCAGCAGCGAACAGGATAACTATGGCTACACCTTC. Its protein product is CASSEQDNYGYTF. The rearrangement uses TRBV3-1 (or the pseudogene TRBV3-2) and TRBJ1-2, with D maybe TRBD1 (5 bases). V gave up 5 bases and J gave up 1 base, with 8 bases separating them. The germline V gene encodes CDR1 LGHDT and CDR2 YNNKEL (reference sequence). The CDR3 totals 13 residues.